This T cell receptor beta chain was recorded in a study of cytomegalovirus exposure and HLA in healthy donors. Findings and caveats of the study: Several of the most significant clusters appeared linked to common viral pathogens, based on a later analysis. Per a prior analysis, the majority of TCR beta V segments were productive roughly 90% or roughly 30% of the time.

As to this clone: Its specificity is unknown.

Researchers ran the PCR with 60 Vbeta and 13 Jbeta primers. The protocol was immunoSEQ multiplex PCR, while the TCRdb copy is restricted to in-frame clones and leaves out a portion. The table lists around 180,000 clones, approximately 75% of them singletons. Material: PBMCs. The receptor comes from a girl between 10 and 17 years old in good health and CMV-seronegative.

CDR3 in DNA: TGTGCCAGCAGTGAGAACAGTCGGAATCAGCCCCAGCATTTT. Residues: CASSENSRNQPQHF. This sequence joins TRBV6-1 and TRBJ1-5; D gene uncertain. The V end was cut by 3 bases, the J end by 4 bases, with 10 bases between. The CDR3 covers 14 residues. From germline, CDR1 is MNHNS and CDR2 SASEGT.